This T cell receptor (beta chain) came from a study of OX40 agonist ivuxolimab in advanced cancers. Trimming left V 6 bases short and J 7 bases short, with 26 bases between. The CDR3 covers 17 residues. Germline V CDR1 and CDR2: LGHNT, FRNRAP. TCRdb keeps only in-frame clones here, not all; method: immunoSEQ multiplex PCR. The sample consists of about 98,000 clones, 70% to 90% of them appearing once. This sequence originates from an adult with an advanced solid tumor such as melanoma, head and neck, liver or kidney cancer. This specimen consisted of CD4+ or CD8+ T cells sorted from blood, obtained in a trial of the OX40 agonist ivuxolimab. The chain joins TRBV12-5 to TRBJ2-3; tentatively, D is TRBD1 or TRBD2 (6 bases each). As DNA, the CDR3 is TGTGCTAGTGGCAGCGGGTCTACAGGGAATGGGCGCTATACGCAGTATTTT. Translated, it gives CASGSGSTGNGRYTQYF.